This record covers a single T cell receptor beta chain. This entry comes from a study of blood T cell repertoires in COVID-19. There are 17 residues in the CDR3. J was trimmed by 1 base and V by 2 bases; bases with no gene match: 6. The germline CDR1 and CDR2 sequences are SGHAT and FQNNGV. Produced via immunoSEQ multiplex PCR; TCRdb's table is partial and in-frame only. This sample has roughly 59,000 clones, with around 74% found just once. The origin of this receptor is a woman between 45 and 60 years old with active or convalescent COVID-19. J is TRBJ1-1 and V is TRBV11-2; 11 bases are a match to TRBD1. Specimen: peripheral blood. The CDR3: CASSLRPDRGRNTEAFF. In nucleotides, the CDR3 is TGTGCCAGCAGCTTAAGGCCGGACAGGGGGCGGAACACTGAAGCTTTCTTT.